This T cell receptor (beta chain) was recovered during a study of regulatory T cells in long-lasting Graves disease. Study findings and constraints: Those with persistent Graves' had less TCR diversity than newly diagnosed patients.

Investigators prepared the TCR beta libraries by applying iRepertoire HTBI primers and Arm-PCR of CDR3 regions. Each CDR3 protein is one row after TCRdb ran MiXCR on the multiplex PCR reads. The table shows hundreds of thousands of distinct CDR3 sequences, with about 30% occurring only once. Described time point: persistent/refractory GD, antithyroid drugs over 5 years with positive TRAb. Generation of the TCR library employed RNA extracted from PBMCs. It was by American Thyroid Association guidelines that Graves' disease was diagnosed. Germline V gene sequence: CDR1 SQVTM, CDR2 ANQGSEA. Between the trimmed V and J ends, which lost 6 bases and 1 base, there was a span of 9 bases. This CDR3 is 12 amino acids long. Points on this clonotype: What it binds is not known.

The chain recombines TRBV29-1 with TRBJ1-1, with no clear D. The receptor was isolated from a female donor with Graves disease. The sample was peripheral blood mononuclear cells (PBMCs), taken when the disease was refractory, from a patient treated with antithyroid drugs. The CDR3 loop reads CSVYRENTEAFF. In DNA, the CDR3 is TGCAGCGTATACAGAGAGAACACTGAAGCTTTCTTT.